A single sample is the source of the 24 T cell receptor beta chains below, sequenced in a study of shared clonotypes between healthy human individuals. Here immunoSEQ multiplex PCR was the method, and the copy in TCRdb shows in-frame clones only, minus some. Seen here are about 2.4 million clones, roughly 93% observed once, and the top ten hold about 0.39%. The sequenced material came from naive CD4+ T cells from PBMCs. The subset: CD45RA+ positively selected. Receptors were obtained from a man in his late teens or twenties in good health. Some clones in this sample may be carry-over from other donors' samples.

This clone was observed a single time. This chain links TRBV5-6 with TRBJ1-4; D is undetermined. Germline V gives CDR1 SGHDT, CDR2 YYEEEE. The CDR3 has 14 residues. The V gene lost 4 bases and the J gene lost 6 bases, with 13 bases spanning the gap. CDR3 sequence (DNA): TGTGCCAGCAGCACGACCGGGCTGTATGAAAAACTGTTTTTT. It is translated as CASSTTGLYEKLFF.

The chain combines TRBV29-1 with TRBJ2-5; 15 nucleotides agree with TRBD2. The assigned J gene may be wrong: the sequence end matches TRBJ2-7 better. This CDR3 is built from 14 residues. Germline V gene lookup returns CDR1 SQVTM and CDR2 ANQGSEA. The CDR3 DNA reads TGCAGCGCTATGGGACTAGCGGGAGGCTACGAGCAGTACTTC. This encodes CSAMGLAGGYEQYF.

The rearrangement uses TRBV11-2 and TRBJ2-7, with 9 nucleotides matching TRBD2. Germline CDR1 SGHAT, CDR2 FQNNGV. CDR3 length: 17 amino acids. V trimming: 5 bases; J trimming: 0 bases; junction bases outside the gene matches: 11. CDR3 coding DNA: TGTGCCAGCAGCCCTTTATTGACTAGCGGAAGCTCCTACGAGCAGTACTTC. Translating it yields CASSPLLTSGSSYEQYF.

In this sample, this clone turned up once. The chain uses TRBV5-4 and TRBJ2-3; D might be TRBD2 (5 bases). V was cut by 0 bases and J by 1 base, with 15 bases left in between. The CDR3 has 17 residues. The germline CDR1 and CDR2 sequences are SGHNT and YYREEE (reference sequence). The CDR3 spells CASSLGAGRRGTDTQYF. Here the CDR3 DNA reads TGTGCCAGCAGCTTGGGCGCGGGCAGGCGGGGCACAGATACGCAGTATTTT.

The V gene is TRBV30, the J gene TRBJ2-1; 9 positions agree with TRBD2. The J segment lost 5 bases and the V segment lost 5 bases, leaving 7 bases of the junction unmatched. Germline V gene lookup returns CDR1 GTSNPN and CDR2 SVGIG (reference sequence). The CDR3 is 14 amino acids. The CDR3 DNA reads as TGTGCCTGGGGACTCGGGACTAGCAACAATGAGCAGTTCTTC. Residues: CAWGLGTSNNEQFF.

The chain joins TRBV7-8 to TRBJ2-3, with 9 positions matching TRBD2. Trimming took 3 bases from V and 0 from J; bases not matched to a gene: 1. In germline, CDR1 is SGHVS, CDR2 FQNEAQ. The CDR3 runs 15 residues. CDR3 region: CASSLTSGSTDTQYF. CDR3 in DNA: TGTGCCAGCAGCTTGACTAGCGGTAGCACAGATACGCAGTATTTT.

The rearrangement joins TRBV7-3 to TRBJ2-3; 16 bases are shared with TRBD2. Germline loops: CDR1 SGHTA, CDR2 FQGTGA. Trimming cost V 3 bases and J 7 bases; bases outside gene matches: 16. This CDR3 comprises 20 residues. The DNA of the CDR3 is TGTGCCAGCAGCTTCGCCCCGGGACTAGCGGGAGGGAGCCTGAGGAATACGCAGTATTTT. Its protein product is CASSFAPGLAGGSLRNTQYF.

The V gene is TRBV5-1, the J gene TRBJ2-2; TRBD1 matches at 8 bases. CDR1 and CDR2 from the germline V gene are SGHRS and YFSETQ. V trimming: 6 bases; J trimming: 0 bases; junction bases outside the gene matches: 7. The CDR3 extends over 16 amino acids. CDR3 coding DNA: TGCGCCAGCAAAAGCGACAGGGGCGCGAACACCGGGGAGCTGTTTTTT. Protein: CASKSDRGANTGELFF.

The chain recombines TRBV4-1 with TRBJ1-5, with TRBD1 as a possible D gene (6 bases). This CDR3 region has 17 residues. Between the trimmed V and J ends, which lost 4 bases and 3 bases, there was a span of 19 bases. Germline V CDR1 and CDR2: MGHRA, YSYEKL. CDR3 nucleotides: TGCGCCAGCAGCCCCACCCCCCAGGGGAGCCTCAATCAGCCCCAGCATTTT. It translates to CASSPTPQGSLNQPQHF.

V gene TRBV28 combines with J gene TRBJ2-1; 13 bases are a match to TRBD2. This CDR3 comprises 18 residues. CDR1 and CDR2 (germline): MDHEN, SYDVKM. After removal of 3 bases from V and 5 bases from J, the junction contained 10 bases not matched to a gene. CDR3 sequence: CASSFTGLAGNLNNEQFF. In DNA form, the CDR3 reads TGTGCCAGCAGTTTCACGGGACTAGCGGGGAATCTAAACAATGAGCAGTTCTTC.

This chain uses TRBV6-5 with TRBJ1-5; 7 bases align to TRBD1. Germline loops: CDR1 MNHEY, CDR2 SVGAGI. CDR3 length: 14 residues. Trimming removed 5 bases from V and 4 bases from J; junction bases left unmatched: 5. CDR3 in amino acids: CASSEDRRNQPQHF. CDR3 sequence (DNA): TGTGCCAGCAGTGAGGACAGGAGAAATCAGCCCCAGCATTTT.

This clone has only a few counts. The V and J genes are TRBV19 and TRBJ1-2; D remains unclear. The CDR3 contains 13 residues. The V end was cut by 4 bases, the J end by 1 base, with 7 bases between. Germline-derived CDR1 and CDR2 are LNHDA and SQIVND (reference sequence). The CDR3 region is CASSKQRNYGYTF. The CDR3 nucleotides are TGTGCCAGTAGTAAACAGCGTAACTATGGCTACACCTTC. The full variable domain, rest sourced from reference TRBV19 and TRBJ1-2, is DGGITQSPKYLFRKEGQNVTLSCEQNLNHDAMYWYRQDPGQGLRLIYYSQIVNDFQKGDIAEGYSVSREKKESFPLTVTSAQKNPTAFYLCASSKQRNYGYTFGSGTRLTVV.

This clone was seen only once. The chain links TRBV2 to TRBJ2-1; D is ambiguous. V was clipped by 2 bases and J by 8 bases, with 7 bases between them. CDR1 SNHLY and CDR2 FYNNEI come from the germline V gene. This CDR3 has 12 residues. The CDR3 protein is CASSENSHEQFF. CDR3 in DNA: TGTGCCAGCAGTGAAAATAGCCATGAGCAGTTCTTC.

The chain employs TRBV9 and TRBJ2-7; the match to TRBD1 covers 8 bases. The CDR3 extends over 16 amino acids. Germline V lookup: CDR1 SGDLS, CDR2 YYNGEE. V lost 3 bases and J lost 3; bases outside the gene matches: 11. The CDR3 bases are TGTGCCAGCAGCGCCTCCAGAGGGACAGGCAGCTACGAGCAGTACTTC. The encoded protein is CASSASRGTGSYEQYF.

This chain links TRBV29-1 with TRBJ2-5; D is perhaps TRBD2 (7 bases). The V and J ends lost 1 base and 4 bases respectively, with 22 bases between them. CDR1 and CDR2 (germline): SQVTM, ANQGSEA. This CDR3 contains 17 residues. CDR3 protein: CSVEGSGNVGGLETQYF. The CDR3 DNA reads TGCAGCGTTGAAGGTAGCGGCAACGTGGGGGGGCTAGAGACCCAGTACTTC.

This chain links TRBV10-1 with TRBJ2-7, with 7 nucleotides matching TRBD1. This CDR3 is built from 16 residues. Per germline, CDR1 WNHNN and CDR2 SYGVQD (reference sequence). Trimming removed 3 bases from V and 2 bases from J; junction bases left unmatched: 10. The CDR3 DNA reads as TGCGCCAGCAGTGACCTCTGTGGGACAGCAACCTACGAGCAGTACTTC. The encoded protein is CASSDLCGTATYEQYF.

The CDR3 reads CASSPHRGGNYEQYF. The DNA for the CDR3 is TGTGCCAGCAGCCCGCACAGGGGAGGTAACTACGAGCAGTACTTC. V is TRBV28 and J is TRBJ2-7, with a possible D match to TRBD1 (7 bases). The CDR3 runs 15 residues. The V end lost 6 bases, the J end lost 3 bases, and 18 bases lay between the germline ends. Germline V gene sequence: CDR1 MDHEN, CDR2 SYDVKM.

With regard to this clone: The sample has other DNA sequences that encode this CDR3 too. V gene TRBV18 combines with J gene TRBJ1-3; the D is unclear. V shed 3 bases and J shed 0 bases, with 6 bases lying between them. CDR3 length equals 14 residues. Germline V CDR1 and CDR2: KGHSH, LQKENI. The CDR3 region is CASSPGSSGNTIYF. In DNA form, the CDR3 reads TGTGCCAGCTCACCCGGGAGCTCTGGAAACACCATATATTTT.

The chain joins TRBV5-1 to TRBJ2-2, with 8 bases matching TRBD2. V dropped 3 bases and J dropped 5; count of bases not matched to a gene: 9. Germline V gene sequence: CDR1 SGHRS, CDR2 YFSETQ. The CDR3 contains 16 residues. The CDR3: CASSWGTGLATGELFF. CDR3 coding DNA: TGCGCCAGCAGCTGGGGCACCGGACTAGCAACCGGGGAGCTGTTTTTT.

The rearrangement uses TRBV5-4 and TRBJ2-5, with D possibly TRBD2 on 6 matching bases. The ends were cut back, 4 bases at V and 1 base at J, with 20 bases in the middle. Germline V CDR1 and CDR2: SGHNT, YYREEE (reference sequence). This CDR3 comprises 17 residues. CDR3 nucleotides: TGTGCCAGCAGCCCGGAGCCTCGACGGGGACTCCAAGAGACCCAGTACTTC. It translates to CASSPEPRRGLQETQYF.

This chain joins TRBV4-1 and TRBJ2-1; the D is unclear. Trimming shortened V by 0 bases and J by 0 bases, and 9 bases separated the two germline ends. Germline V gene data show CDR1 as MGHRA and CDR2 as YSYEKL. The CDR3 is made up of 16 amino acids. In DNA form, the CDR3 reads TGCGCCAGCAGCCAAGATCATAGAAGCTCCTACAATGAGCAGTTCTTC. Translating gives CASSQDHRSSYNEQFF.

The CDR3 DNA reads as TGTGCCACCACTGATAGAGCGGGAGCGAACACCGGGGAGCTGTTTTTT. It translates to CATTDRAGANTGELFF. The V gene is TRBV28, the J gene TRBJ2-2; 8 bases agree with TRBD2. The trim removed 10 bases at V and 0 bases at J, leaving 10 bases unmatched. CDR3 length equals 16 residues. Germline-derived CDR1 and CDR2 are MDHEN and SYDVKM.

V usage is TRBV18 and J usage is TRBJ1-2; tentatively, D is TRBD1 (5 bases). Per the germline V gene, CDR1 is KGHSH and CDR2 is LQKENI. The CDR3 runs 13 residues. The V end was cut by 6 bases, the J end by 6 bases, with 14 bases between. The CDR3 DNA reads as TGTGCCAGCTCGCGCCAGGGTTCTGATGGCTACACCTTC. This gives the protein CASSRQGSDGYTF.

This sequence joins TRBV6-1 and TRBJ2-1, with 14 nucleotides matching TRBD2. Germline-derived CDR1 and CDR2 are MNHNS and SASEGT. V lost 4 bases, J lost 5 bases, and 4 bases stayed unmatched. The CDR3 spans 16 residues. The chain's CDR3 is CASSGLAGGWNNEQFF. In DNA, the CDR3 is TGTGCCAGCAGTGGACTAGCGGGAGGGTGGAACAATGAGCAGTTCTTC.